What follows is one T cell receptor (beta chain) and its context. Its antigen is unknown. The same CDR3 can be traced to other DNA sequences in this sample. Naive CD8 cells were CD45RO-negative, positively selected for CCR7, excluding terminally differentiated effector memory CD45RA+ cells. CDR1 and CDR2 from the germline V gene are KGHSH and LQKENI. The CDR3 loop spans 15 amino acids. The V and J ends lost 3 bases and 4 bases, in that order; junction bases with no gene match: 2. The data belong to a study of shared clonotypes between healthy human individuals. Overall study results and limits: In general, naive subsets displayed greater estimated richness than memory subsets did.

The assay was run at deep level. In the original processing: Filtering of immunoSEQ junctional sequences could not match full-length read filtering. Clones were sequenced by immunoSEQ multiplex PCR, and TCRdb holds only the in-frame ones, with some missing. V and J calls and clone size are given by that table; D and trimming were obtained from the DNA. The sample holds approximately 1.9 million clones, roughly 93% seen once. The receptor comes from a man younger than 35 in good health. Some clones in this sample may be carry-over from other donors' samples. Sequencing was carried out using naive CD8+ T cells from PBMCs. The V call is TRBV18, the J call TRBJ2-1, with TRBD1 matching 11 bases. CDR3 amino acids: CASSPGTGGYNEQFF. The CDR3 DNA is TGTGCCAGCTCACCTGGGACAGGGGGTTACAATGAGCAGTTCTTC.